This TCR beta chain appears in the sequencing data of a study of CD8 T cells in ankylosing spondylitis. A single record per CDR3 protein comes from TCRdb applying MiXCR to the 5' RACE reads. The table lists around 490,000 distinct CDR3 sequences, approximately 5% of them singletons. Study-level points and caveats: It appeared that ankylosing spondylitis blood was characterized by a TCR beta motif of several highly homologous variants.

This clonotype was counted ten times or more. The target antigen is unknown. This TCR came from a male donor with ankylosing spondylitis. Material for sequencing was blood, either unsorted or a sorted T cell fraction (not recorded which).

CDR3 nucleotide sequence: TGTGCCAGCAGCTTAGCAACAGGGTTAGGCTACACCTTC. Translated, it gives CASSLATGLGYTF. The rearrangement links TRBV7-2 to TRBJ1-2; D perhaps matches TRBD1 (6 bases). The germline V gene encodes CDR1 SGHTA and CDR2 FQGNSA. Deletions cut 0 bases from V and 8 bases from J, with 10 bases between. There are 13 residues in the CDR3. The full variable domain, with the rest looked up from reference TRBV7-2 and TRBJ1-2, is GAGVSQSPSNKVTEKGKDVELRCDPISGHTALYWYRQSLGQGLEFLIYFQGNSAPDKSGLPSDRFSAERTGGSVSTLTIQRTQQEDSAVYLCASSLATGLGYTFGSGTRLTVV.